Listed here is a single T cell receptor beta chain. The antigen is not known. Germline lookup yields CDR1 DFQATT and CDR2 SNEGSKA (reference sequence). Trimming pared 0 bases from V and 10 bases from J, leaving 16 bases between. The CDR3 covers 14 residues. This sample stems from a study of spatial heterogeneity in lung cancer. Study conclusions and caveats: Ubiquitous expanded tumor TCRs were seen in blood more at resection than at follow-up.

TCRdb called the 5' RACE reads again in MiXCR, with one record for every CDR3 protein. Of nearly 95,000 distinct CDR3 sequences in the sample, around 19% were seen once. Indicated time point: blood at routine non-recurrence follow-up after resection. The genes are TRBV20-1 and TRBJ2-1; D unresolved. Sequenced material: PBMCs, taken at follow-up. The TCR comes from a male donor with early-stage non-small cell lung cancer. CDR3 region: CSARDYIQSWEQFF. CDR3 in DNA: TGCAGTGCTAGAGATTATATACAATCTTGGGAGCAGTTCTTC.